This T cell receptor beta chain was recorded in a study of Ad26.COV2.S vaccination and SARS-CoV-2 variants. Treatment of the sample: roughly 19 received Ad26.COV2.S at low or high dose, single or two shots; roughly five received placebo; per-sample allocation not given. Repertoires come from day 63 after the first vaccine or placebo injection. CDR1 is SGHDN, CDR2 FVKESK, per germline. Trimming removed 0 bases at V and 4 bases at J, with 10 bases between. The CDR3 runs 15 residues. The protocol was immunoSEQ multiplex PCR, while the TCRdb copy is restricted to in-frame clones and leaves out a portion. The sample holds about 260,000 clones, about 83% seen once.

The V gene is TRBV14, the J gene TRBJ1-3, with D unclear. This sequence was found in a person aged 18-65 years who received the Ad26.COV2.S COVID-19 vaccine or a placebo. The sample in question was peripheral blood, obtained in a trial of Ad26.COV2.S vaccine versus placebo. CDR3 nucleotides: TGTGCCAGCAGCCAAGACACCAGCCCCGGAAACACCATATATTTT. It translates to CASSQDTSPGNTIYF.